These 28 T cell receptor beta chains were sequenced from one sample in a study of T cell responses to AZD1222 COVID-19 vaccine. TCRdb's copy holds only in-frame clones and misses some; the assay was immunoSEQ multiplex PCR. The sample shows 130,000 to 150,000 clones, 90% to 95% of them seen only once. This material consisted of peripheral blood, taken on day 0 of AZD1222 vaccination. The receptor source for this set is an adult in good health.

The chain combines TRBV6-2 or TRBV6-3 with TRBJ2-5; 16 bases are shared with TRBD2. With 4 bases clipped from V and 5 bases from J, the junction kept 4 bases outside the gene matches. Germline-derived CDR1 and CDR2 are MNHEY and SVGEGT. The CDR3 is 16 residues long. CDR3 protein: CASSSGLAGGYETQYF. In DNA form, the CDR3 reads TGTGCCAGCAGTTCGGGACTAGCGGGAGGGTACGAGACCCAGTACTTC.

The rearrangement uses TRBV4-1 and TRBJ1-2; 7 positions agree with TRBD1. The V segment lost 0 bases and the J segment 4 bases; nucleotides outside the gene matches: 11. This CDR3 contains 17 residues. CDR1 and CDR2 (germline): MGHRA, YSYEKL. The CDR3 sequence: CASSQEETGRAGYGYTF. The CDR3 nucleotides read TGCGCCAGCAGCCAAGAGGAGACAGGGCGGGCGGGCTATGGCTACACCTTC.

The chain uses TRBV7-2 and TRBJ2-7; 8 bases map to TRBD1. Germline loops: CDR1 SGHTA, CDR2 FQGNSA. CDR3 length: 13 amino acids. V was clipped by 5 bases and J by 5 bases; unmatched bases: 5. In DNA, the CDR3 is TGTGCCAGCAGCCCAGACAGGGGAGACGAGCAGTACTTC. It encodes CASSPDRGDEQYF.

This chain links TRBV4-1 with TRBJ1-4; weak D call: TRBD1 (6 bases). Trimming cost V 4 bases and J 6 bases, with 15 bases left between them. The V gene's germline CDR1 is MGHRA and CDR2 YSYEKL. The CDR3 consists of 15 residues. The CDR3 loop is CASSLSGTPDEKLFF. The CDR3 DNA follows: TGCGCCAGCAGCCTCTCCGGGACACCTGATGAAAAACTGTTTTTT.

The V gene is TRBV7-2, the J gene TRBJ2-2, with D hard to call. This CDR3 spans 18 amino acids. Germline lookup yields CDR1 SGHTA and CDR2 FQGNSA. Trimming pared 3 bases from V and 0 bases from J, leaving 17 bases between. DNA of the CDR3: TGTGCCAGCAGCTTGGGGTCGCCGATCTTTTCGAACACCGGGGAGCTGTTTTTT. The encoded protein is CASSLGSPIFSNTGELFF.

This chain connects TRBV6-2 or TRBV6-3 to TRBJ1-5; no definite D call. The CDR3 has 14 residues. The germline V gene encodes CDR1 MNHEY and CDR2 SVGEGT. Deletions cut 0 bases from V and 4 bases from J, with 7 bases between. The CDR3 here is CASSYSTVNQPQHF. The DNA of the CDR3 is TGTGCCAGCAGTTACTCTACGGTAAATCAGCCCCAGCATTTT.

This clone was picked up one time. Other DNA sequences in the same sample also yield this CDR3. The chain employs TRBV24-1 and TRBJ2-3; no definite D call. CDR3 length: 12 amino acids. Germline lookup yields CDR1 KGHDR and CDR2 SFDVKD. Between the trimmed V and J ends, which lost 7 bases and 0 bases, there was a span of 4 bases. CDR3 in DNA: TGTGCCACCAGGGGAAGCACAGATACGCAGTATTTT. It encodes CATRGSTDTQYF.

This clone was seen only a few times. The rearrangement joins TRBV6-1 to TRBJ1-2, with D unresolved. The germline gives CDR1 MNHNS, CDR2 SASEGT. Trimming cost V 2 bases and J 8 bases, with 6 bases left between them. The CDR3 is 11 amino acids. The CDR3 here is CASSERWGYTF. DNA of the CDR3: TGTGCCAGCAGTGAAAGGTGGGGCTACACCTTC.

The chain links TRBV19 to TRBJ2-2; TRBD1 might be the D (5 bases). Germline V gives CDR1 LNHDA, CDR2 SQIVND (reference sequence). The CDR3 has 15 residues. Trimming shortened V by 2 bases and J by 2 bases, and 9 bases separated the two germline ends. The CDR3: CASSIPGFNTGELFF. As DNA, the CDR3 is TGTGCCAGTAGTATACCAGGGTTTAACACCGGGGAGCTGTTTTTT.

The chain uses TRBV9 and TRBJ2-7, with TRBD1 matching 8 bases. V was clipped by 0 bases and J by 1 base; unmatched bases: 12. This CDR3 contains 18 residues. The germline gives CDR1 SGDLS, CDR2 YYNGEE. The CDR3 region has the DNA TGTGCCAGCAGCGTAGGAACCTCCTCCGGGACAGGTTCCTACGAGCAGTACTTC. Protein product: CASSVGTSSGTGSYEQYF.

V and J are TRBV28 and TRBJ2-1, with 8 bases fitting TRBD2. CDR1 and CDR2 from the germline V gene are MDHEN and SYDVKM. Trimming removed 0 bases from V and 4 bases from J; junction bases left unmatched: 5. The CDR3 is made up of 16 amino acids. In DNA form, the CDR3 reads TGTGCCAGCAGTTTATGGATGAGCGGGAGTTACAATGAGCAGTTCTTC. It specifies CASSLWMSGSYNEQFF.

The rearrangement joins TRBV29-1 to TRBJ2-1; no clear D. Between the trimmed V and J ends, which lost 5 bases and 7 bases, there was a span of 12 bases. The CDR3 loop spans 12 amino acids. CDR1 and CDR2 (germline): SQVTM, ANQGSEA. CDR3 sequence: CSVILLGNEQFF. For the CDR3, the DNA is TGCAGCGTTATCCTCCTGGGGAATGAGCAGTTCTTC.

The rearrangement joins TRBV15 to TRBJ1-3; the D gene is possibly TRBD1 (6 bases). The CDR3 consists of 17 residues. The V gene lost 0 bases and the J gene lost 4 bases, with 16 bases spanning the gap. Germline V gene data show CDR1 as LNHNV and CDR2 as YYDKDF (reference sequence). CDR3 sequence reads: CATSREAGASGGNTIYF. The CDR3 DNA sequence: TGTGCCACCAGCAGAGAGGCAGGGGCGTCCGGAGGAAACACCATATATTTT.

Here the CDR3 reads CASSYVVGRRFNEQFF. The CDR3 DNA sequence: TGCGCCAGCAGCTATGTAGTGGGCCGGCGGTTTAATGAGCAGTTCTTC. The chain is built from TRBV4-3 and TRBJ2-1; D unresolved. Deletions cut 5 bases from V and 7 bases from J, with 21 bases between. The V gene's germline CDR1 is LGHNA and CDR2 YSLEER. The CDR3 length is 16 residues.

The rearrangement links TRBV11-3 to TRBJ1-1, with TRBD1 as a possible D gene (5 bases). With 0 bases removed from V and 5 bases from J, the gap between germline ends came to 10 bases. The CDR3 runs 14 residues. Germline V gives CDR1 SGHNT, CDR2 YENEEA. CDR3 amino acids: CASSLEGDLTEAFF. In DNA, the CDR3 is TGTGCCAGCAGCTTAGAAGGGGATTTGACTGAAGCTTTCTTT. Combining the CDR3 with reference TRBV11-3 and TRBJ1-1 gives the whole variable domain EAGVVQSPRYKIIEKKQPVAFWCNPISGHNTLYWYLQNLGQGPELLIRYENEEAVDDSQLPKDRFSAERLKGVDSTLKIQPAELGDSAVYLCASSLEGDLTEAFFGQGTRLTVV.

The chain carries TRBV19 and TRBJ1-5; no reliable D call. The CDR3 is 14 residues long. Germline V gives CDR1 LNHDA, CDR2 SQIVND (reference sequence). Deletions cut 7 bases from V and 3 bases from J, with 13 bases between. CDR3 sequence: CASTRGGFNQPQHF. CDR3 DNA: TGTGCCAGTACCCGAGGAGGGTTCAATCAGCCCCAGCATTTT.

The rearrangement joins TRBV7-9 to TRBJ1-4; D perhaps matches TRBD1 (6 bases). The CDR3 extends over 16 amino acids. Trimming stripped 5 bases from V and 0 bases from J, with 13 bases between. Germline V gene lookup returns CDR1 SEHNR and CDR2 FQNEAQ (reference sequence). In DNA, the CDR3 is TGTGCCAGCAGCCCTGACAGGCTTACAACTAATGAAAAACTGTTTTTT. It specifies CASSPDRLTTNEKLFF.

The chain has TRBV7-9 and TRBJ2-4, with D possibly TRBD1 on 6 matching bases. The CDR3 spans 16 residues. The germline CDR1 and CDR2 sequences are SEHNR and FQNEAQ (reference sequence). The V end lost 5 bases, the J end lost 6 bases, and 20 bases lay between the germline ends. CDR3 in amino acids: CASSETVGGERNIQYF. The CDR3 nucleotides are TGTGCCAGCAGCGAGACGGTAGGGGGTGAGAGAAACATTCAGTACTTC. Full variable domain (remainder filled in from reference TRBV7-9 and TRBJ2-4): DTGVSQNPRHKITKRGQNVTFRCDPISEHNRLYWYRQTLGQGPEFLTYFQNEAQLEKSRLLSDRFSAERPKGSFSTLEIQRTEQGDSAMYLCASSETVGGERNIQYFGAGTRLSVL.

V is TRBV11-2 and J is TRBJ2-7, with TRBD2 as a possible D gene (5 bases). The germline CDR1 and CDR2 sequences are SGHAT and FQNNGV. V was cut by 1 base and J by 1 base, with 14 bases left in between. This CDR3 contains 16 residues. The CDR3 nucleotides read TGTGCCAGCAGCTTAGTCTATCGTGGGAGTTCCTACGAGCAGTACTTC. It yields the protein CASSLVYRGSSYEQYF.

The chain links TRBV30 to TRBJ1-3; D not certain. The V gene's germline CDR1 is GTSNPN and CDR2 SVGIG (reference sequence). This CDR3 is built from 12 residues. Between the trimmed V and J ends, which lost 8 bases and 2 bases, there was a span of 10 bases. CDR3 bases: TGTGCCGGACGTGGGGCTGGAAACACCATATATTTT. This codes for CAGRGAGNTIYF. The full variable domain, completed using reference TRBV30 and TRBJ1-3, is SQTIHQWPATLVQPVGSPLSLECTVEGTSNPNLYWYRQAAGRGLQLLFYSVGIGQISSEVPQNLSASRPQDRQFILSSKKLLLSDSGFYLCAGRGAGNTIYFGEGSWLTVV.

V and J are TRBV7-9 and TRBJ1-5; weak D call: TRBD1 (5 bases). The CDR3 is 14 amino acids. The germline V gene encodes CDR1 SEHNR and CDR2 FQNEAQ (reference sequence). The V end was cut by 5 bases, the J end by 9 bases, with 17 bases between. The CDR3 spells CASSPTGPDPPQHF. As DNA, the CDR3 is TGTGCCAGCAGCCCTACGGGGCCCGATCCGCCCCAGCATTTT.

This chain links TRBV4-3 with TRBJ1-1; no reliable D call. Trimming removed 7 bases from V and 1 base from J, with 13 bases in between. In germline, CDR1 is LGHNA, CDR2 YSLEER. The CDR3 length is 14 residues. The chain's CDR3 is CASMSEVQNTEAFF. In DNA form, the CDR3 reads TGCGCCAGCATGAGTGAAGTACAGAACACTGAAGCTTTCTTT.

The V and J genes are TRBV12-1 and TRBJ2-4; whether TRBD2, the table's D call, matches the DNA was not checked. TRBV12-1 is described as a pseudogene. This CDR3 is 14 amino acids long. The CDR3 DNA reads TGTGCCAGCAGCTTAGCCGGGACTTGGGACATTCAGTACTTC. As protein: CASSLAGTWDIQYF.

As for this clone: This sample includes further DNA sequences coding for the same CDR3. This rearrangement joins TRBV7-2 to TRBJ2-1; TRBD1 or TRBD2 may be the D gene (5 bases each). The CDR3 has 13 residues. Trimming cost V 3 bases and J 4 bases, with 7 bases left between them. The V gene's germline CDR1 is SGHTA and CDR2 FQGNSA. CDR3 sequence reads: CASSFGGYNEQFF. CDR3 in DNA: TGTGCCAGCAGCTTTGGGGGATACAATGAGCAGTTCTTC.

This sequence joins TRBV4-2 and TRBJ1-1, with D possibly being TRBD1 (6 bases). CDR1 LGHNA and CDR2 YNFKEQ come from the germline V gene. The CDR3 is 14 amino acids. The ends were cut back, 1 base at V and 5 bases at J, with 11 bases in the middle. CDR3 in DNA: TGTGCCAGCAGCCAAGCGTACAGGGTAACTGAAGCTTTCTTT. Its translation: CASSQAYRVTEAFF.

This chain joins TRBV4-3 and TRBJ2-7; the match to TRBD2 covers 10 bases. CDR1 and CDR2 from the germline V gene are LGHNA and YSLEER. V was clipped by 2 bases and J by 3 bases; unmatched bases: 13. The CDR3 covers 18 residues. The CDR3 loop reads CASSQTIETSGRYYEQYF. CDR3 bases: TGCGCCAGCAGCCAAACAATTGAGACTAGCGGGCGCTACTACGAGCAGTACTTC.

V usage is TRBV11-1 and J usage is TRBJ2-7; D perhaps matches TRBD2 (6 bases). The CDR3 contains 15 residues. V lost 1 base to trimming and J lost 1 base, with 11 bases between them. Germline V gives CDR1 SGHAT, CDR2 FQDESV (reference sequence). This CDR3 reads CASSLGDFSSYEQYF. In DNA, the CDR3 is TGTGCCAGCAGCTTAGGGGACTTCTCGTCCTACGAGCAGTACTTC. Variable domain in full (rest from reference TRBV11-1 and TRBJ2-7): EAEVAQSPRYKITEKSQAVAFWCDPISGHATLYWYRQILGQGPELLVQFQDESVVDDSQLPKDRFSAERLKGVDSTLKIQPAELGDSAMYLCASSLGDFSSYEQYFGPGTRLTVT.

V usage is TRBV7-3 and J usage is TRBJ2-1; possibly TRBD1 or TRBD2 for D (7 bases each). Germline assignment: CDR1 SGHTA and CDR2 FQGTGA. The CDR3 is made up of 13 amino acids. With 4 bases removed from V and 5 bases from J, the gap between germline ends came to 9 bases. This CDR3 is CASSSGGDNEQFF. For the CDR3, the DNA is TGTGCCAGCAGCTCAGGGGGGGACAATGAGCAGTTCTTC.